The clone carrying this T cell receptor beta chain has only a few counts. As yet, its antigen is unknown. The sample originates from a study of T cells after yellow fever vaccination. Trimming took off 1 base at V and 8 bases at J, with 17 bases between the two ends. The CDR3 consists of 15 residues. Germline V gives CDR1 LGHNA, CDR2 YNFKEQ. From the 5' RACE reads, TCRdb called clonotypes with MiXCR, one entry per CDR3 protein. The data show about 580,000 distinct CDR3 sequences, less than 20% seen once. Findings and caveats of the study: In FACS-sorted repertoires, abundant clonotypes from the bulk population could appear as contaminants.

This sample comprised PBMCs, obtained less than 6 days after the first yellow fever vaccination. This sequence originates from a man aged 18 to 29 who received the YFV17D yellow fever vaccine. The chain has TRBV4-2 and TRBJ1-2; a possible D gene is TRBD1 (6 bases). The CDR3 nucleotides read TGTGCCAGCAGCCAAGGACCGGGCGGGGGCTACGGCTACACCTTC. Its translation is CASSQGPGGGYGYTF.